The 3 T cell receptor beta chains reported below all come from one sample, sequenced in a study of response to subunit inactivated influenza vaccine. MiXCR, applied by TCRdb to the RT-PCR reads, yields one record per CDR3 protein. The sample holds under 500,000 distinct CDR3 sequences; approximately 9.9% are singletons and the top ten take about 12%. The sequences come from PBMCs from blood, collected roughly 6 weeks after vaccination. The receptors come from a man aged 45-60 years who received an inactivated influenza vaccine.

The CDR3 loop reads CASTQRGLGTDTQYF. CDR3 sequence (DNA): TGTGCCAGCACTCAAAGGGGCTTAGGCACAGATACGCAGTATTTT. V is TRBV12-3 or TRBV12-4 and J is TRBJ2-3; TRBD1 might be the D (5 bases). The CDR3 spans 15 residues. V was shortened by 7 bases and J by 1 base, with 15 bases between the two germline ends.

The chain uses TRBV2 and TRBJ2-1; no definite D call. This CDR3 comprises 11 residues. Trimming shortened V by 7 bases and J by 6 bases, and 7 bases separated the two germline ends. The V gene's germline CDR1 is SNHLY and CDR2 FYNNEI. Written as DNA, the CDR3 is TGTGCCAGCATGTCTAGCAATGAGCAGTTCTTC. Its translation is CASMSSNEQFF.

This clonotype was counted a few times. The chain combines TRBV28 with TRBJ2-7; possibly TRBD1 or TRBD2 for D (5 bases each). The CDR3 is made up of 15 amino acids. V shed 2 bases and J shed 0 bases, with 11 bases lying between them. Germline CDR1 MDHEN, CDR2 SYDVKM. The CDR3 is CASSLHAGSSYEQYF. The CDR3, as DNA: TGTGCCAGCAGTTTACACGCAGGGAGCTCCTACGAGCAGTACTTC.